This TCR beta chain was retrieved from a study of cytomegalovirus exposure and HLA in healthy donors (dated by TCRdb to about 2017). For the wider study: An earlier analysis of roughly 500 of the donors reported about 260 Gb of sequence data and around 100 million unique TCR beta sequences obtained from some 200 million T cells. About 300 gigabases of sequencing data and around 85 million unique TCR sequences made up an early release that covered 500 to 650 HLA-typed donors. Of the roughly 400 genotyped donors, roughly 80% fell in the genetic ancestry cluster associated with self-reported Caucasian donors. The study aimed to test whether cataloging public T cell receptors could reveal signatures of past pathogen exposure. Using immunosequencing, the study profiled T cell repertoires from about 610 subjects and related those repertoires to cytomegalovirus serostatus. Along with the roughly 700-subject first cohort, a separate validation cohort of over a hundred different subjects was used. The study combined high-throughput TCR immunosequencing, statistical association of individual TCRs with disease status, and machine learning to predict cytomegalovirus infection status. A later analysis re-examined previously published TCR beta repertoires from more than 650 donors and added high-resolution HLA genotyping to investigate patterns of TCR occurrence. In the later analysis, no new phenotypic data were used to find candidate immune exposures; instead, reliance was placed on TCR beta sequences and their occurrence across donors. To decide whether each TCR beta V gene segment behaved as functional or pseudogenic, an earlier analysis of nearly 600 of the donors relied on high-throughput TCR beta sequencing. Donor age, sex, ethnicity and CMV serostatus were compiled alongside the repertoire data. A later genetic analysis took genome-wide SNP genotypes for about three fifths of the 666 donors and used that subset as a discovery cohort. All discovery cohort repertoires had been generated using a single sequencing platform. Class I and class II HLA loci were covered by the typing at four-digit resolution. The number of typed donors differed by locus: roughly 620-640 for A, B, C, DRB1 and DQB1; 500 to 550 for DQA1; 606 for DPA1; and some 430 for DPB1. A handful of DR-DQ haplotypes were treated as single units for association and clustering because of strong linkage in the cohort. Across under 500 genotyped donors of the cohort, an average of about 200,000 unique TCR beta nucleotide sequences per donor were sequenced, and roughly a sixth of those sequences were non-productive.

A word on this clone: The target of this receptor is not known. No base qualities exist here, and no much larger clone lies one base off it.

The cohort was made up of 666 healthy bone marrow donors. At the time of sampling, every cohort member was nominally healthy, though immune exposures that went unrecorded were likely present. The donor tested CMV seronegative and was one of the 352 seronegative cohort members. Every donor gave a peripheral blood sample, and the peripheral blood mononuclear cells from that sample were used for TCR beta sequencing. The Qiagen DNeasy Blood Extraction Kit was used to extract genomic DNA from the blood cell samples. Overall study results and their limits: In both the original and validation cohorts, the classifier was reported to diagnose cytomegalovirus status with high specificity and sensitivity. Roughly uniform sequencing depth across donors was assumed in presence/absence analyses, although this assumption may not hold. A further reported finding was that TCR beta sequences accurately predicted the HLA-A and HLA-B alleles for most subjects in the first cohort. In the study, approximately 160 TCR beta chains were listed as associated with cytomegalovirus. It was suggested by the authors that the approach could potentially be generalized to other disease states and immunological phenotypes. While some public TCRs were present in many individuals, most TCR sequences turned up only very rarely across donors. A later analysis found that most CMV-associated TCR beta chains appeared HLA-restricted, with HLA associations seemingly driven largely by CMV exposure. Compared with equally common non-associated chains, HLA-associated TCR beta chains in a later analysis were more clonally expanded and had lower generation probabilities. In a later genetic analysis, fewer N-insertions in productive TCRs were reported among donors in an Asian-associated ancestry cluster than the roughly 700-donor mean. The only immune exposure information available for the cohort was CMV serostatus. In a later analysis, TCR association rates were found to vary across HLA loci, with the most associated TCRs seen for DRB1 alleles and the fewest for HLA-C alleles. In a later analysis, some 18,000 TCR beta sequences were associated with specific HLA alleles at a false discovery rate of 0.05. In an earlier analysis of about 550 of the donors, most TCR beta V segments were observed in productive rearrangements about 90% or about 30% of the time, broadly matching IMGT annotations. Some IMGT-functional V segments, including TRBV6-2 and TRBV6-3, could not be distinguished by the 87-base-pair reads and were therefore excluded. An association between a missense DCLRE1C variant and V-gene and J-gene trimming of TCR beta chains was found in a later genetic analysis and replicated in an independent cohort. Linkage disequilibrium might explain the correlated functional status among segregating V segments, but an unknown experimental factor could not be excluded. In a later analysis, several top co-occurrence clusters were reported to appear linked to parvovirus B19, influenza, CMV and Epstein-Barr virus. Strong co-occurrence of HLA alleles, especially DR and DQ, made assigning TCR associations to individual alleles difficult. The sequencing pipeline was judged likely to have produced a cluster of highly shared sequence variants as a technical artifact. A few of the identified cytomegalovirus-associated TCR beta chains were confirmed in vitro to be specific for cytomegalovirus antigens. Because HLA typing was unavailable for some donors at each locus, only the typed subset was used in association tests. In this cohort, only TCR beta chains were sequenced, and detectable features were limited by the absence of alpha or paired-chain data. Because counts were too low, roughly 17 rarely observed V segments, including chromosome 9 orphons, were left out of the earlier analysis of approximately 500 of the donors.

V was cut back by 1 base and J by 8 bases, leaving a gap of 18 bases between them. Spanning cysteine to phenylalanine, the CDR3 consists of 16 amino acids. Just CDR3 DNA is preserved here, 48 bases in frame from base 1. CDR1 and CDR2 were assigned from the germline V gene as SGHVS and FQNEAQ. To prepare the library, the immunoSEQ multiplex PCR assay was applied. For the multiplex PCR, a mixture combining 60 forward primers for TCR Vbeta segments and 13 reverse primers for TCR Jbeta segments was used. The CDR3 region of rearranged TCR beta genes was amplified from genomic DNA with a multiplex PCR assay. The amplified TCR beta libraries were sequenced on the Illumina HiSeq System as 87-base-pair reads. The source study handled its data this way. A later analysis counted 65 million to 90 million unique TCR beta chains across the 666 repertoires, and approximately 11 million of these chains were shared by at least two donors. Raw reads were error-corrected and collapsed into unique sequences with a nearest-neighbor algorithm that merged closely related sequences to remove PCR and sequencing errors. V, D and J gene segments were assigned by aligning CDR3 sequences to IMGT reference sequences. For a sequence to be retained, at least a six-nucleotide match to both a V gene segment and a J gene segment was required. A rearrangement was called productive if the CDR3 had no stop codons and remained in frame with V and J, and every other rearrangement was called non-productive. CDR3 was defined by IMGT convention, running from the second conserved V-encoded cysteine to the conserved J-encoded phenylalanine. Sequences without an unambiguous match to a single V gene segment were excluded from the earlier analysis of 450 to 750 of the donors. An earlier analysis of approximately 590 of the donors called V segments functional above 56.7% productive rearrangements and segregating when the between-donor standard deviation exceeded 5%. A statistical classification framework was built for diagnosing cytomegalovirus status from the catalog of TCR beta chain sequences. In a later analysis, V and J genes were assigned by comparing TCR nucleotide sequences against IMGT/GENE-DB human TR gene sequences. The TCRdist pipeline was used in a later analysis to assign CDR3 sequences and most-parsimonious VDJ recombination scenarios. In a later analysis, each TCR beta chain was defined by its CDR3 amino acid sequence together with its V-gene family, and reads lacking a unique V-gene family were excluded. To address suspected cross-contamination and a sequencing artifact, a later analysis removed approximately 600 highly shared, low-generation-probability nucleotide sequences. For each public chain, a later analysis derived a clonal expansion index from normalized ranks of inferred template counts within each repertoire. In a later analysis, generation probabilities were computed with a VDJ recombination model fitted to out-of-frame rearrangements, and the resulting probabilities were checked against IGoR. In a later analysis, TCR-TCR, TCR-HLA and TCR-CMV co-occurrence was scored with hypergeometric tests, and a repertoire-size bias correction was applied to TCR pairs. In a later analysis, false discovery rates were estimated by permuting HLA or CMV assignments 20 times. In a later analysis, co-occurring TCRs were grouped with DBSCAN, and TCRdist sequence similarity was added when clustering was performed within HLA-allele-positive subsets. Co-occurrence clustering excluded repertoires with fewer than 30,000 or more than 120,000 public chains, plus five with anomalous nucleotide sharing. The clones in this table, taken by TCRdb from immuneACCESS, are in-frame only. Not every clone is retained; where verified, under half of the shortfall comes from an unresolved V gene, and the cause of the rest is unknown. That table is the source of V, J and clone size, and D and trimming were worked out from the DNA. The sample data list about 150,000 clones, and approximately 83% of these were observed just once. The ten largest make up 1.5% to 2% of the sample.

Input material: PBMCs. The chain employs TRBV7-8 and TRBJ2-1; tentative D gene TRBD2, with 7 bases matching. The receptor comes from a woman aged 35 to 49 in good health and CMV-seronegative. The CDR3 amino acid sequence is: CASSLGVGRGAYEQFF. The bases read TGTGCCAGCAGCTTAGGAGTTGGGAGGGGGGCCTATGAGCAGTTCTTC.